Below, 20 T cell receptor beta chains from the same sample are listed, as sequenced in a study of shared clonotypes between healthy human individuals. The table came from immunoSEQ multiplex PCR; TCRdb's copy has only in-frame clones and leaves some out. The repertoire has 2 million to 2.5 million clones, around 93% of them found once; the top ten carry 0.3% to 0.4%. Input material: naive CD4+ T cells from PBMCs. Subset: CD45RA+ positively selected. The origin of the receptors is a young man in good health. Some clones in this sample may be carry-over from other donors' samples.

The V and J genes are TRBV18 and TRBJ2-7, with D tentatively TRBD1 (6 bases). Germline-derived CDR1 and CDR2 are KGHSH and LQKENI. The CDR3 contains 13 residues. V dropped 4 bases and J dropped 9 bases, with 16 bases sitting between them. The CDR3 sequence is CASSLQKLDRQYF. The CDR3, as DNA: TGTGCCAGCTCACTACAAAAGTTGGACAGGCAGTACTTC.

Concerning this clone itself: Other DNA sequences within the sample encode an identical CDR3. The chain couples TRBV6-5 to TRBJ2-7, with 9 positions matching TRBD1. The germline gives CDR1 MNHEY, CDR2 SVGAGI. Germline trimming cut 2 bases from V and 6 bases from J; bases unmatched to any gene: 2. The CDR3 is 13 amino acids. CDR3 sequence (DNA): TGTGCCAGCAGTTACCTGGACAGGGGCGAGCAGTACTTC. As protein: CASSYLDRGEQYF.

The rearrangement uses TRBV6-6 and TRBJ1-5; 7 bases are a match to TRBD1. V lost 8 bases to trimming and J lost 6 bases; unmatched junction nucleotides: 7. The CDR3 is 13 amino acids. From germline, CDR1 is MNHNY and CDR2 SVGAGI (reference sequence). The CDR3 bases are TGTGCCAGCTACAGGGGAGGAGGTCAGCCCCAGCATTTT. It translates to CASYRGGGQPQHF.

About this clone: Other DNA sequences of this sample code for an identical CDR3. The rearrangement links TRBV7-9 to TRBJ1-4, with no clear D. Germline CDR1 reads SEHNR; CDR2 reads FQNEAQ (reference sequence). The CDR3 runs to 15 residues. Trimming cost V 1 base and J 1 base, with 7 bases left between them. The CDR3 is CASSLVWGTNEKLFF. The CDR3 nucleotides are TGTGCCAGCAGCTTAGTTTGGGGAACTAATGAAAAACTGTTTTTT.

V gene TRBV7-9 combines with J gene TRBJ1-1, with D possibly matching TRBD1 (5 bases). The length of the CDR3 is 14 residues. The V gene's germline CDR1 is SEHNR and CDR2 FQNEAQ (reference sequence). Trimming cost V 5 bases and J 1 base, with 11 bases left between them. This CDR3 reads CASSRRVGNTEAFF. CDR3 in DNA: TGTGCCAGCAGCCGCAGGGTGGGGAACACTGAAGCTTTCTTT. The full variable domain, completed using reference TRBV7-9 and TRBJ1-1, is DTGVSQNPRHKITKRGQNVTFRCDPISEHNRLYWYRQTLGQGPEFLTYFQNEAQLEKSRLLSDRFSAERPKGSFSTLEIQRTEQGDSAMYLCASSRRVGNTEAFFGQGTRLTVV.

The chain carries TRBV5-4 and TRBJ1-2; tentatively, D is TRBD1 (6 bases). The V end was cut by 3 bases, the J end by 7 bases, with 22 bases between. The CDR3 length is 16 residues. Germline CDR1 is SGHNT and CDR2 is YYREEE (reference sequence). The CDR3 loop is CASSSSNYREGAGYTF. DNA of the CDR3: TGTGCCAGCAGCTCGTCGAACTACAGGGAAGGGGCTGGCTACACCTTC. The variable domain in full, completed from reference TRBV5-4 and TRBJ1-2, reads ETGVTQSPTHLIKTRGQQVTLRCSSQSGHNTVSWYQQALGQGPQFIFQYYREEENGRGNFPPRFSGLQFPNYSSELNVNALELDDSALYLCASSSSNYREGAGYTFGSGTRLTVV.

Details on this clone: Other DNA sequences of this sample code for an identical CDR3. The chain combines TRBV5-1 with TRBJ1-1, with D hard to call. Trimming took off 4 bases at V and 0 bases at J, with 7 bases between the two ends. This CDR3 has 13 amino acids. The germline CDR1 and CDR2 sequences are SGHRS and YFSETQ. The CDR3 DNA reads as TGCGCCAGCAGCACGGGAATGAACACTGAAGCTTTCTTT. Its protein is CASSTGMNTEAFF.

The V call is TRBV19, the J call TRBJ1-1; no clear D gene. Germline lookup yields CDR1 LNHDA and CDR2 SQIVND (reference sequence). V was clipped by 4 bases and J by 5 bases, with 14 bases between them. The length of the CDR3 is 14 residues. The CDR3: CASSTGREKTEAFF. Written as DNA, the CDR3 is TGTGCCAGTAGTACCGGTAGGGAGAAGACTGAAGCTTTCTTT. Full variable domain (outside the CDR3, taken from reference TRBV19 and TRBJ1-1): DGGITQSPKYLFRKEGQNVTLSCEQNLNHDAMYWYRQDPGQGLRLIYYSQIVNDFQKGDIAEGYSVSREKKESFPLTVTSAQKNPTAFYLCASSTGREKTEAFFGQGTRLTVV.

In DNA form, the CDR3 reads TGTGCCAGCAGCGTAACAGGGTGGGGGGTAAACGAGCAGTTCTTC. Amino acid sequence: CASSVTGWGVNEQFF. The chain carries TRBV6-6 and TRBJ2-1, with D tentatively TRBD1 or TRBD2 (6 bases each). Germline V CDR1 and CDR2: MNHNY, SVGAGI (reference sequence). The V end was cut by 6 bases, the J end by 10 bases, with 22 bases between. The CDR3 length is 15 residues.

CDR3 coding DNA: TGTGCCAGTAGTATAGCGTTTCTGACAGAACGCACAGATACGCAGTATTTT. This codes for CASSIAFLTERTDTQYF. This rearrangement joins TRBV19 to TRBJ2-3; TRBD1 might be the D (5 bases). V dropped 1 base and J dropped 1 base, with 15 bases sitting between them. The CDR3 loop spans 17 amino acids. Germline CDR1 is LNHDA and CDR2 is SQIVND (reference sequence). Variable domain in full (rest from reference TRBV19 and TRBJ2-3): DGGITQSPKYLFRKEGQNVTLSCEQNLNHDAMYWYRQDPGQGLRLIYYSQIVNDFQKGDIAEGYSVSREKKESFPLTVTSAQKNPTAFYLCASSIAFLTERTDTQYFGPGTRLTVL.

The V and J genes are TRBV6-6 and TRBJ2-1; D is undetermined. Germline-derived CDR1 and CDR2 are MNHNY and SVGAGI (reference sequence). CDR3 length: 15 amino acids. Trimming removed 6 bases from V and 1 base from J, with 13 bases in between. The CDR3 here is CASRPSGASYNEQFF. CDR3 sequence (DNA): TGTGCCAGCAGACCCTCCGGCGCTTCCTACAATGAGCAGTTCTTC.

The rearrangement uses TRBV29-1 and TRBJ1-1; 9 bases line up with TRBD1. The CDR3 is 13 residues long. V shed 7 bases and J 7 bases; nucleotides not matched to a gene: 10. The germline V gene encodes CDR1 SQVTM and CDR2 ANQGSEA. The CDR3 region is CSGGTGGWNEAFF. The CDR3 DNA reads TGCAGCGGGGGAACAGGGGGCTGGAATGAAGCTTTCTTT.

The chain combines TRBV28 with TRBJ1-2; D is ambiguous. V gave up 6 bases and J gave up 5 bases, with 16 bases separating them. Per the germline V gene, CDR1 is MDHEN and CDR2 is SYDVKM. This CDR3 contains 14 residues. CDR3 in amino acids: CASRPAPNVYGYTF. CDR3 DNA sequence: TGTGCCAGCAGACCGGCTCCGAATGTATATGGCTACACCTTC.

The CDR3 sequence: CASSLRDFLGGELFF. The CDR3 nucleotides are TGTGCCAGCAGCCTTAGGGACTTTTTAGGCGGGGAGCTGTTTTTT. The gene calls are TRBV5-4 and TRBJ2-2; weak D call: TRBD2 (6 bases). The CDR3 loop spans 15 amino acids. Germline V CDR1 and CDR2: SGHNT, YYREEE (reference sequence). V lost 4 bases to trimming and J lost 7 bases, with 17 bases between them.

This clone was counted only a few times. The gene calls are TRBV7-9 and TRBJ1-5; perhaps TRBD1 as D (5 bases). The V end lost 5 bases, the J end lost 5 bases, and 13 bases lay between the germline ends. The germline gives CDR1 SEHNR, CDR2 FQNEAQ (reference sequence). The CDR3 sequence is 14 residues long. Here the CDR3 reads CASSPPGDHQPQHF. The DNA of the CDR3 is TGTGCCAGCAGCCCTCCTGGGGACCATCAGCCCCAGCATTTT. Using reference TRBV7-9 and TRBJ1-5 for the parts outside the CDR3, the full variable domain is DTGVSQNPRHKITKRGQNVTFRCDPISEHNRLYWYRQTLGQGPEFLTYFQNEAQLEKSRLLSDRFSAERPKGSFSTLEIQRTEQGDSAMYLCASSPPGDHQPQHFGDGTRLSIL.

This clone was observed a single time. This rearrangement joins TRBV5-4 to TRBJ1-1; TRBD1 aligns across 7 bases. Germline CDR1 is SGHNT and CDR2 is YYREEE (reference sequence). Trimming took 4 bases from V and 1 from J; bases not matched to a gene: 7. The CDR3 extends over 15 amino acids. The CDR3 nucleotides are TGTGCCAGCAGCCTGCGGAACAGGGGGAACACTGAAGCTTTCTTT. It yields the protein CASSLRNRGNTEAFF.

The rearrangement uses TRBV18 and TRBJ1-1; D not certain. CDR3 length: 15 residues. Trimming shortened V by 3 bases and J by 1 base, and 12 bases separated the two germline ends. The germline gives CDR1 KGHSH, CDR2 LQKENI. The CDR3 DNA is TGTGCCAGCTCACCCCGTAATGAAGGGAACACTGAAGCTTTCTTT. This codes for CASSPRNEGNTEAFF.

The sample holds one count of this clone. The V gene is TRBV28, the J gene TRBJ1-4; 7 nucleotides line up with TRBD1. J gave up 3 bases and V 5 bases, and 6 bases lay outside the gene matches. Germline-derived CDR1 and CDR2 are MDHEN and SYDVKM. The CDR3 is made up of 15 amino acids. CDR3 region: CASSPSGTANEKLFF. The CDR3 DNA follows: TGTGCCAGCAGTCCCTCCGGGACAGCTAATGAAAAACTGTTTTTT.

The rearrangement uses TRBV9 and TRBJ2-1; D uncertain. Trimming stripped 0 bases from V and 3 bases from J, with 13 bases between. Germline CDR1 and CDR2: SGDLS and YYNGEE. The CDR3 is made up of 16 amino acids. The chain's CDR3 is CASSVGGRPVYNEQFF. The CDR3 DNA sequence: TGTGCCAGCAGCGTAGGTGGAAGACCCGTCTACAATGAGCAGTTCTTC. Based on the CDR3 plus reference TRBV9 and TRBJ2-1, the full variable domain is DSGVTQTPKHLITATGQRVTLRCSPRSGDLSVYWYQQSLDQGLQFLIQYYNGEERAKGNILERFSAQQFPDLHSELNLSSLELGDSALYFCASSVGGRPVYNEQFFGPGTRLTVL.

This chain connects TRBV5-1 to TRBJ2-2; D could derive from TRBD1 or TRBD2 (5 bases each). Per germline, CDR1 SGHRS and CDR2 YFSETQ. The CDR3 consists of 15 residues. V dropped 4 bases and J dropped 7 bases, with 17 bases sitting between them. CDR3 DNA sequence: TGCGCCAGCAGCCGGGGACGGCCAAATGACGGGGAGCTGTTTTTT. Translated: CASSRGRPNDGELFF.